This note documents a single T cell receptor beta chain sequence. This clonotype was detected ten times or more. Its antigen is not yet known. Per-base quality was not reported, and no clone a single base away is much larger than it. These data belong to a study of regulatory T cells in long-lasting Graves disease listed by TCRdb under 2021. About the full investigation: Patients with newly diagnosed Graves' disease had been on antithyroid drugs for under 3 months. Patients with persistent Graves' disease were compared with patients with newly diagnosed Graves' disease using TCR sequencing and RNA sequencing of peripheral blood. The study was conducted in China and was registered as a clinical trial. A total of roughly 35 samples were covered by TCR sequencing, comprising roughly 13 persistent and approximately 20 newly diagnosed Graves' disease patients.

On the study overall, not on this receptor specifically: Peripheral blood alone was examined, since thyroid tissue, which constituted the primary lesion, could not be accessed. Sequencing and analysis were restricted to the TCR beta chain. The authors noted that the small sample size was a limitation that may lower accuracy. Compared with newly diagnosed patients, patients with persistent Graves' disease had lower TCR Shannon entropy and fewer highly expanded clones, which suggests clonal expansion. Persistent disease showed preferential use of TRBV28, TRBJ1-2 and TRBJ2-5, whereas newly diagnosed disease favored TRBV20-1 and TRBJ2-1. Persistent patients shared more public clonotypes among themselves (around 2,800) than newly diagnosed patients did (over 950).

The CDR3 covers 15 residues, taking in both the cysteine and the phenylalanine. Of the read, only the CDR3 DNA is kept; its 45 bases are in frame from base 1. Here V drops 0 bases and J drops 3 bases, and the junction holds 5 bases not matched to any gene. The CDR1 and CDR2 encoded by the germline V gene (reference sequence) are LNHDA and SQIVND. The method was multiplex PCR. TCRdb records Illumina HiSeq 4000 as the sequencer. iRepertoire HTBI primers and Arm-PCR amplification of CDR3 regions were used to construct TCR beta libraries. Before sequencing, the PCR products went through gel purification. The original pipeline was this. Gene usage analysis of CDR3 amino acid clonotypes relied on the 60 to 65 TRBV and 14 TRBJ segments identified across samples. Filtered high-quality paired reads were merged into contigs using COPE and FqMerger. BLAST was used to align contigs to IMGT TRBV, TRBD and TRBJ reference genes, and CDR3 was defined according to IMGT. Highly expanded clones were defined as clonotypes with a frequency above 0.1%. Repertoire diversity was measured by Shannon entropy, and V-J evenness by the Gini coefficient. A clonotype was considered public if more than one individual shared it. The raw public data were reprocessed by TCRdb itself: fastp quality trimming at Q25, MiXCR clonotype calling, in-frame beta chains only. Rows with one shared CDR3 protein collapse into an entry with the most common genes and DNA. What appears here as the V and J calls and clone size reflects TCRdb's work, not the paper's. This sample has about 540,000 distinct CDR3 sequences in its table, and less than 15% of those were observed once. More than 8.5% of the sample comes from the top ten.

The sample's time point, from its label and the paper: newly diagnosed GD, antithyroid drugs for less than 3 months. For both TCR sequencing and RNA sequencing, RNA was extracted from PBMCs in TRIzol. Graves' disease was diagnosed according to American Thyroid Association guidelines. Patients for the study were recruited at an endocrinology department in Xi'an, China. From each patient, about 9 milliliters of peripheral blood was collected into an EDTA anticoagulant tube. PBMCs were isolated by Ficoll Paque Plus density gradient separation without further T cell sorting. An Agilent 2100 Bioanalyzer and agarose gel were used to check RNA quality, while a NanoDrop 2000 measured RNA concentration. This same sample was also part of a study on T cells in Graves' hyperthyroidism and ophthalmopathy. The second paper further reports: Stable Graves' hyperthyroidism was defined as no progression to ophthalmopathy during 18 months of follow-up. Hyperthyroidism patients were newly diagnosed, with disease duration under 2 months, and aged 18 to 65 years. Any patient with an uncontrolled infection, another autoimmune disease, pregnancy or lactation was excluded. Diagnoses were established on the basis of clinical symptoms, serum thyroxine and TRAb, thyroid ultrasound, and orbital computed tomography. A first-round RT-PCR of the TCR CDR3 used the HTBI primer set with the Qiagen OneStep RT-PCR kit. Most expanded thyroid clonotypes (frequency above 0.001) were also detected in blood, suggesting blood repertoires may reflect thyroid immune responses. A 13 V-J signature model separated ophthalmopathy from stable hyperthyroidism, with nearly 90% sensitivity and 81.08% specificity in cross-validation and 80%/75% in testing. During validation, the model predicted progression to ophthalmopathy a median of around 7 months ahead of onset, with 60% to 71% sensitivity and around 73% specificity. A discovery cohort of roughly 96 patients, about 43 with Graves' ophthalmopathy and 55 to 65 with stable Graves' hyperthyroidism, was used to find distinguishing TCR V-J signatures. Prospective prediction of ophthalmopathy was tested in an independent validation cohort of some 20 hyperthyroidism patients and some 17 patients who later progressed to ophthalmopathy. The 100 discovery patients were randomly split 7:3 into training and test sets. In roughly six Graves' hyperthyroidism patients, the study also compared T-cell repertoires from thyroid tissue with T-cell repertoires from blood. Following sampling, methimazole starting at 30 mg daily was given to hyperthyroidism patients, and high-dose intravenous methylprednisolone was given to ophthalmopathy patients. Libraries were constructed in a second round of multiplex PCR, after which size selection and purification were performed. Paired-end sequencing of the libraries was performed with 100 bp reads on an Illumina HiSeq2000. SOAPnuke was used to process the raw data, removing reads that contained adapters or uncalled bases, had a mean Phred below 15, or lacked an exact match to the constant primer or identifier. High-quality paired reads were merged using COPE v1.2.5, and each unique nucleotide sequence was defined as a clonotype. MiTCR v1.1 was used to align the clonotypes against IMGT TRBV, TRBD and TRBJ reference segments. Analysis was restricted to V-J combinations with a frequency above 0.0001, which covered about 99% of repertoires. A TCS score was defined as the ratio of F50 (clonal expansion) to E x V (chaos), with BLOSUM62-based TCRdist applied between CDR3 peptides within each V-J. Welch's t-statistics and random forest reduced around 550 V-J features to some 14, which were used in a naive Bayes classifier (R e1071). No statistical method was used to fix the sample size in advance, and group allocation was not hidden from the investigators. The paper describes TCR Vbeta CDR3 sequencing of 120 to 150 peripheral blood samples, made up of some 40 ophthalmopathy patients, some 76 hyperthyroidism patients and 17 progressor patients.

The chain links TRBV19 with TRBJ2-7, with 7 bases in between that match TRBD1. This material consisted of peripheral blood mononuclear cells (PBMCs), taken at new diagnosis, from a patient treated with antithyroid drugs. This TCR was recovered from a man in his thirties or forties with Graves disease. Donor details come from another sample of the same person, matched by shared clones. The CDR3 corresponds to CASSIDAGTDYEQYF. The DNA is as follows: TGTGCCAGTAGTATAGACGCCGGGACAGACTACGAGCAGTACTTC.